This T cell receptor beta chain came from a study of cytomegalovirus exposure and HLA in healthy donors. Study-level points and caveats: Most TCR sequences were uncommon, yet certain public TCRs appeared in many donors. About 180 TCR beta chains were listed as cytomegalovirus-associated.

Repertoires were generated with immunoSEQ multiplex PCR, while TCRdb's copy carries only in-frame clones and drops some. The data contain about 69,000 clones, about 95% of them singletons. This CDR3 region has 12 residues. CDR1 and CDR2 (germline): SGHTA, FQGNSA. The ends were cut back, 5 bases at V and 9 bases at J, with 12 bases in the middle. As to this clone: Its antigen is undetermined.

This TCR was recovered from a woman under 30 in good health and CMV-seronegative. Specimen: PBMCs. This chain links TRBV7-2 with TRBJ2-3; possibly TRBD2 for D (5 bases). The CDR3 reads CASSPAPGTQYF. The CDR3 DNA is TGTGCCAGCAGCCCCGCCCCGGGGACGCAGTATTTT.